The 22 T cell receptor beta chains below all came from one sample that was sequenced in a study of T cell changes during pregnancy in multiple sclerosis. The repertoire was sequenced with immunoSEQ multiplex PCR; TCRdb's copy has only in-frame clones and lacks some. The sample carries roughly 40,000 clones, about 85% recorded once. Sequenced here: CD4+ T cells from peripheral blood mononuclear cells, sampled after pregnancy. Every receptor here comes from a female donor with multiple sclerosis, enrolled in a pregnancy study.

V and J are TRBV5-1 and TRBJ2-2; D remains unclear. The CDR3 is made up of 14 amino acids. CDR1 and CDR2 (germline): SGHRS, YFSETQ. V was shortened by 1 base and J by 2 bases, with 6 bases between the two germline ends. CDR3 protein: CASSLTINTGELFF. DNA for the CDR3: TGCGCCAGCAGCTTGACAATTAACACCGGGGAGCTGTTTTTT.

In DNA, the CDR3 is TGTGCCAGCAGTGCTGACAGGAACACTGAAGCTTTCTTT. Residues: CASSADRNTEAFF. This chain joins TRBV6-1 and TRBJ1-1; D is perhaps TRBD1 (5 bases). Germline values: CDR1 MNHNS, CDR2 SASEGT. Trimming cost V 4 bases and J 1 base, with 7 bases left between them. The CDR3 is 13 residues long.

This chain joins TRBV7-2 and TRBJ2-7; TRBD2 aligns across 10 bases. J gave up 2 bases and V 2 bases, and 6 bases lay outside the gene matches. This CDR3 has 16 amino acids. Germline values: CDR1 SGHTA, CDR2 FQGNSA. This CDR3 reads CASSLSSSGGTYEQYF. The CDR3 DNA is TGTGCCAGCAGCTTATCATCTAGCGGGGGCACCTACGAGCAGTACTTC.

V and J are TRBV7-6 and TRBJ1-1; the D gene is possibly TRBD1 (5 bases). The CDR3 contains 13 residues. CDR1 and CDR2 (germline): SGHVS, FNYEAQ. V dropped 2 bases and J dropped 8 bases, with 12 bases sitting between them. Here the CDR3 DNA reads TGTGCCAGCAGCTTATATAAGGGGAACGAAGCTTTCTTT. Its protein is CASSLYKGNEAFF.

The chain recombines TRBV28 with TRBJ1-3, with D perhaps matching TRBD1 (6 bases). The CDR3 consists of 15 residues. Germline assignment: CDR1 MDHEN and CDR2 SYDVKM. Trimming stripped 3 bases from V and 4 bases from J, with 13 bases between. The CDR3 reads CASSFPGADGNTIYF. As DNA, the CDR3 is TGTGCCAGCAGTTTCCCAGGGGCAGACGGAAACACCATATATTTT.

The chain combines TRBV6-1 with TRBJ2-3, with TRBD2 identical over 7 bases. The CDR3 has 13 residues. CDR1 and CDR2 from the germline V gene are MNHNS and SASEGT. V shed 7 bases and J 2 bases; nucleotides not matched to a gene: 3. The CDR3 nucleotides read TGTGCCAGCATAAGCGGGGACACAGATACGCAGTATTTT. It codes for CASISGDTDTQYF.

The chain has TRBV14 and TRBJ2-1; D may be TRBD1 (5 bases). The CDR3 has 13 amino acids. The germline CDR1 and CDR2 sequences are SGHDN and FVKESK. V was clipped by 1 base and J by 9 bases, with 10 bases between them. In nucleotides, the CDR3 is TGTGCCAGCAGCCAAGTGCGGCAGGGTGAGCAGTTCTTC. It yields the protein CASSQVRQGEQFF.

This clone occurred once. The CDR3 loop reads CASSNSGLEENEQFF. CDR3 bases: TGTGCCAGCAGTAACTCGGGACTAGAAGAAAATGAGCAGTTCTTC. V and J are TRBV28 and TRBJ2-1; TRBD2 aligns across 8 bases. The CDR3 totals 15 residues. From germline, CDR1 is MDHEN and CDR2 SYDVKM. After removal of 5 bases from V and 7 bases from J, the junction contained 10 bases not matched to a gene.

This clone turned up a few times. The chain recombines TRBV2 with TRBJ1-6; 7 nucleotides align to TRBD1. CDR3 length: 15 amino acids. The V gene's germline CDR1 is SNHLY and CDR2 FYNNEI. V shed 6 bases, J shed 0 bases, and the junction held 2 bases outside the gene matches. This CDR3 reads CASRGQSSYNSPLHF. Here the CDR3 DNA reads TGTGCCAGCAGGGGACAGAGCTCCTATAATTCACCCCTCCACTTT.

The V call is TRBV2, the J call TRBJ2-2; D is perhaps TRBD2 (7 bases). Trimming shortened V by 4 bases and J by 4 bases, and 16 bases separated the two germline ends. CDR3 length: 16 amino acids. Germline V gene data show CDR1 as SNHLY and CDR2 as FYNNEI. The CDR3 is CASSAGGPRLTGELFF. DNA of the CDR3: TGTGCCAGCAGTGCCGGGGGGCCTCGTCTCACCGGGGAGCTGTTTTTT.

The CDR3, as DNA: TGTGCCAGCGTAATACCTACAGGGGGCAGGTCGGGGGCCCAGTACTTC. Translated: CASVIPTGGRSGAQYF. V gene TRBV2 combines with J gene TRBJ2-5; 9 bases line up with TRBD1. The CDR3 runs 16 residues. V was clipped by 8 bases and J by 9 bases; unmatched bases: 19. Germline values: CDR1 SNHLY, CDR2 FYNNEI.

The V call is TRBV6-5, the J call TRBJ1-1, with D perhaps matching TRBD1 (5 bases). Between the trimmed V and J ends, which lost 1 base and 2 bases, there was a span of 8 bases. The germline gives CDR1 MNHEY, CDR2 SVGAGI. The length of the CDR3 is 14 residues. This CDR3 is CASSYWRGNTEAFF. The CDR3 DNA reads as TGTGCCAGCAGTTACTGGCGGGGCAACACTGAAGCTTTCTTT.

The chain employs TRBV28 and TRBJ2-5; 13 bases are shared with TRBD2. This CDR3 region has 16 residues. The junction had 4 bases not matched to a gene; V was cut back by 4 bases and J by 2 bases. Germline V gene lookup returns CDR1 MDHEN and CDR2 SYDVKM. The CDR3 DNA reads as TGTGCCAGCAGTTGGGGACTAGCGGGGCTGCAAGAGACCCAGTACTTC. It codes for CASSWGLAGLQETQYF.

The chain employs TRBV6-5 and TRBJ2-7, with a weak D call TRBD2 (6 bases). The V end lost 0 bases, the J end lost 0 bases, and 12 bases lay between the germline ends. CDR1 is MNHEY and CDR2 is SVGAGI in the germline V gene. CDR3 size: 16 residues. The CDR3 loop reads CASSYSAGQASYEQYF. CDR3 in DNA: TGTGCCAGCAGTTACTCGGCGGGGCAGGCCTCCTACGAGCAGTACTTC.

V and J are TRBV10-3 and TRBJ1-2; 9 positions agree with TRBD1. Germline values: CDR1 ENHRY, CDR2 SYGVKD. J was trimmed by 4 bases and V by 7 bases; bases with no gene match: 13. The CDR3 consists of 16 residues. This CDR3 is CAITQRPGQGFYGYTF. The CDR3 region has the DNA TGTGCCATCACCCAACGCCCGGGACAGGGATTCTATGGCTACACCTTC.

The CDR3 reads CASSLIPSGGADTQYF. The DNA for the CDR3 is TGTGCCAGCAGCTTAATCCCTAGCGGGGGTGCAGATACGCAGTATTTT. The gene calls are TRBV7-2 and TRBJ2-3; 10 bases are a match to TRBD2. With V trimmed by 2 bases and J by 4 bases, 6 bases remained unmatched. The CDR3 loop spans 16 amino acids. Germline lookup yields CDR1 SGHTA and CDR2 FQGNSA.

DNA for the CDR3: TGCGCCAGCAGCCCTGGTCGGTTCGGGAACACTGAAGCTTTCTTT. It translates to CASSPGRFGNTEAFF. The V gene is TRBV5-1, the J gene TRBJ1-1; D gene unclear. Trimming took 4 bases from V and 1 from J, leaving 14 bases between them. The germline V gene has CDR1 SGHRS and CDR2 YFSETQ. This CDR3 contains 15 residues.

The chain is built from TRBV5-1 and TRBJ1-1; the D gene is possibly TRBD1 (6 bases). The germline CDR1 and CDR2 sequences are SGHRS and YFSETQ. This CDR3 region has 14 residues. Trimming shortened V by 0 bases and J by 7 bases, and 13 bases separated the two germline ends. The CDR3 coding sequence is TGCGCCAGCAGCTTGGGCTCAGGGGTGAGTGAAGCTTTCTTT. This sequence encodes CASSLGSGVSEAFF.

This chain uses TRBV18 with TRBJ1-2; no clear D gene. V was shortened by 2 bases and J by 6 bases, with 13 bases between the two germline ends. The CDR3 has 14 amino acids. Germline-derived CDR1 and CDR2 are KGHSH and LQKENI. CDR3 loop: CASSPAAGLDGYTF. CDR3 bases: TGTGCCAGCTCACCAGCCGCAGGCTTAGATGGCTACACCTTC.

The rearrangement joins TRBV29-1 to TRBJ2-1; D may be TRBD2 (5 bases). The CDR3 covers 14 residues. The germline CDR1 and CDR2 sequences are SQVTM and ANQGSEA. V was pared by 6 bases and J by 2 bases, with 14 bases between. CDR3 DNA sequence: TGCAGCGTAGCAAGGACTTTCACCTACAATGAGCAGTTCTTC. Amino acids: CSVARTFTYNEQFF.

The V and J genes are TRBV11-2 and TRBJ1-1; D call uncertain. CDR1 is SGHAT and CDR2 is FQNNGV in the germline V gene. The ends were cut back, 0 bases at V and 3 bases at J, with 5 bases in the middle. CDR3 size: 13 residues. In DNA form, the CDR3 reads TGTGCCAGCAGCTTAGATCGGTACACTGAAGCTTTCTTT. It translates to CASSLDRYTEAFF.

The genes are TRBV18 and TRBJ2-7, with a weak D call TRBD2 (5 bases). The V gene's germline CDR1 is KGHSH and CDR2 LQKENI. Trimming removed 3 bases from V and 5 bases from J, with 5 bases in between. The CDR3 spans 11 residues. CDR3 residues: CASSPGDEQYF. In DNA form, the CDR3 reads TGTGCCAGCTCACCCGGGGACGAGCAGTACTTC.